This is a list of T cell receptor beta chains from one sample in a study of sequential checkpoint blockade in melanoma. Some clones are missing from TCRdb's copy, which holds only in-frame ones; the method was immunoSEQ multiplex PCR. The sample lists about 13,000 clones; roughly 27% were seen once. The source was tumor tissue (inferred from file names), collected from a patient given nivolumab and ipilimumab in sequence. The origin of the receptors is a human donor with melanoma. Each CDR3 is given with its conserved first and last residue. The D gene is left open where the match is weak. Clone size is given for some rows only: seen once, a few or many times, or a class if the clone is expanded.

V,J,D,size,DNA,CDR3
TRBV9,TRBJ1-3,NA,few,TGTGCCAGCAGCGTAGGGGTGCGGATCTCTGGAAACACCATATATTTT,CASSVGVRISGNTIYF
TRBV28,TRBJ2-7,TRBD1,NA,TGTGCCAGCAGTTTTATAGGAATGGGACAGCCCTACGAGCAGTACTTC,CASSFIGMGQPYEQYF
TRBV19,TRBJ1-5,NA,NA,TGTGCCAGTAGATGGGATAGGGGGAGCAATCAGCCCCAGCATTTT,CASRWDRGSNQPQHF
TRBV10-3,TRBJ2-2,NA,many,TGTGCCATCAGTGAGTTGGGGACACTCAACACCGGGGAGCTGTTTTTT,CAISELGTLNTGELFF
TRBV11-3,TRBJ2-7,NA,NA,TGTGCCAGCAGAAAGGGTTTTAGCTCCTACGAGCAGTACTTC,CASRKGFSSYEQYF
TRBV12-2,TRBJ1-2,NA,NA,TGTGCAAGTCGCTTAGCACCGGGACTTCAGTACTATGGCTACACCTTC,CASRLAPGLQYYGYTF
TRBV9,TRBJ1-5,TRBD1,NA,TGTGCCAGCAGACGCTCAGGGGACAGGGCTAGCAATCAGCCCCAGCATTTT,CASRRSGDRASNQPQHF
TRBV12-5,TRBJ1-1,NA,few,TGTGCCAGCAAAACTCCGATTGAAGCTTTCTTT,CASKTPIEAFF
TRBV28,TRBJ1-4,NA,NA,TGTGCCAGCAGTTTTGTAGGGGATACGGAAAAACTGTTTTTT,CASSFVGDTEKLFF
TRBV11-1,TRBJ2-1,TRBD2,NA,TGTGCCAGCAGCCCATACAGGGGGACTAGCGGAAACAATGAGCAGTTCTTC,CASSPYRGTSGNNEQFF
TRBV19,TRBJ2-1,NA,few,TGTGCCAGTAGTGCAAGGGAAAACAATGAGCAGTTCTTC,CASSARENNEQFF
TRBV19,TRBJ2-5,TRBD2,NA,TGTGCCAGTAGTATAGTGGGAGGGGTTGAGACCCAGTACTTC,CASSIVGGVETQYF
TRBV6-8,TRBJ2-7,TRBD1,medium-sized,TGTGCCAGCAGTCTCGGACAGGCCAGTTATGAGCAGTACTTC,CASSLGQASYEQYF
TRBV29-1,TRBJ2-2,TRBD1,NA,TGCAGCGTCCTTCGGACAGGGACCGGGGAGCTGTTTTTT,CSVLRTGTGELFF
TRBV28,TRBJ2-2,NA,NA,TGTGCCAGCAGTTTCGAGCGGATGAACACCGGGGAGCTGTTTTTT,CASSFERMNTGELFF
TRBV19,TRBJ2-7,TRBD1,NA,TGTGCCAGTAGTACACAGGGGCAAGGGAACGAGCAGTACTTC,CASSTQGQGNEQYF
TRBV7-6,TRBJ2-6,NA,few,TGTGCCAGCAGCCCCCAAGGGGGGCCTGGGGCCAACGTCCTGACTTTC,CASSPQGGPGANVLTF
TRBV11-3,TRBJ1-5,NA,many,TGTGCCAGCAGCTTACTTGGGCAGGGACGACGCAATCAGCCCCAGCATTTT,CASSLLGQGRRNQPQHF